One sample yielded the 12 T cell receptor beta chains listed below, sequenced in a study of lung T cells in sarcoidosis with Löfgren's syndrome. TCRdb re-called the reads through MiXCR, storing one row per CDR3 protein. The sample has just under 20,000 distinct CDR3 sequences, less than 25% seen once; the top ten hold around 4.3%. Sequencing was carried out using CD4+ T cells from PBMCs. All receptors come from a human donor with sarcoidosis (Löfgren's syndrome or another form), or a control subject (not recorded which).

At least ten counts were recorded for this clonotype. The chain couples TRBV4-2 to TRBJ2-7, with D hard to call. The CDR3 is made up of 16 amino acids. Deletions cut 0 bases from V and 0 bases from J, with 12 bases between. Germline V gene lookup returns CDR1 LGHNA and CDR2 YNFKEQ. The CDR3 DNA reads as TGTGCCAGCAGCCAAGATAGAAGCGTGCGCTCCTACGAGCAGTACTTC. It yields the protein CASSQDRSVRSYEQYF.

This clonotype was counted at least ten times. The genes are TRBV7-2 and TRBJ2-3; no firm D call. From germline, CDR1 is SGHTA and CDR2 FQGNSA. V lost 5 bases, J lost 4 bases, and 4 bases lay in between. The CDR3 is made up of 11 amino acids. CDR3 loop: CASSAPDTQYF. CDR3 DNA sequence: TGTGCCAGCAGCGCCCCAGATACGCAGTATTTT.

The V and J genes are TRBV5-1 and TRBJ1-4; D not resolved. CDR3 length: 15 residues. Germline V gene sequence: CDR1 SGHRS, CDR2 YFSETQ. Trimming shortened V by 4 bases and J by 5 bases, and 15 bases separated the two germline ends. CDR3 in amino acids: CASSEFGQRNEKLFF. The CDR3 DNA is TGCGCCAGCAGCGAATTTGGCCAGAGGAATGAAAAACTGTTTTTT.

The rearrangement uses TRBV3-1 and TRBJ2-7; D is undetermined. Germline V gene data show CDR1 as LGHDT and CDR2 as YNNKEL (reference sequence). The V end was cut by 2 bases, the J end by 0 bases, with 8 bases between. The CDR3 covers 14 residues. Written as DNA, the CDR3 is TGTGCCAGCAGCCAACTATTTAGCTCCTACGAGCAGTACTTC. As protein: CASSQLFSSYEQYF.

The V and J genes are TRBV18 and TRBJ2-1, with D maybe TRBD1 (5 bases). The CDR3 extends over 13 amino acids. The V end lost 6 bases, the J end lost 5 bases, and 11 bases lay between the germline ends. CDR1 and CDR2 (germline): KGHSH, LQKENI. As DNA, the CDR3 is TGTGCCAGCTCCCAGGGAATCCACAATGAGCAGTTCTTC. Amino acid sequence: CASSQGIHNEQFF. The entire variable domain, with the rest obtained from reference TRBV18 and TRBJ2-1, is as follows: NAGVMQNPRHLVRRRGQEARLRCSPMKGHSHVYWYRQLPEEGLKFMVYLQKENIIDESGMPKERFSAEFPKEGPSILRIQQVVRGDSAAYFCASSQGIHNEQFFGPGTRLTVL.

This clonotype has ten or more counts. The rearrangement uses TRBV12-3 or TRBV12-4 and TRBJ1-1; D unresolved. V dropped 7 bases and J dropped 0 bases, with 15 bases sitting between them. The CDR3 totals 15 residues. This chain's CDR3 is CASTESRIVNTEAFF. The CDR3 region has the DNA TGTGCCAGCACCGAAAGTCGGATCGTGAACACTGAAGCTTTCTTT.

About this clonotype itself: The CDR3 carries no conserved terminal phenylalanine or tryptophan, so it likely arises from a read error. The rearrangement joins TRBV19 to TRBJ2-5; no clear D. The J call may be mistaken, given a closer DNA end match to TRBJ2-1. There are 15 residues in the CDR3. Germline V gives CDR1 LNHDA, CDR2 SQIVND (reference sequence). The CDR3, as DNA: TGTGCCAGTAGTGTTATCCTCATCGCACAGAATGAGCAGTTCCTC. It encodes CASSVILIAQNEQFL.

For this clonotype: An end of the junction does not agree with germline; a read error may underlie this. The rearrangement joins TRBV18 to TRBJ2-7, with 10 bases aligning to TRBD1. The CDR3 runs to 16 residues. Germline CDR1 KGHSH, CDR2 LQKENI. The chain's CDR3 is CASSVGSGQGPYERYF. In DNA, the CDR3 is TGTGCCAGCTCAGTAGGTTCGGGACAGGGGCCCTACGAGCGGTACTTC.

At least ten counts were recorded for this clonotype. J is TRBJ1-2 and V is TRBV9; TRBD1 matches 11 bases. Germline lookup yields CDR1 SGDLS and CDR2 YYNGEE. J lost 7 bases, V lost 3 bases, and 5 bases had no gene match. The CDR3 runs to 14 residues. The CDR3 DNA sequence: TGTGCCAGCAGCGGGGCCGGGACAGGGGGTGGCTACACCTTC. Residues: CASSGAGTGGGYTF.

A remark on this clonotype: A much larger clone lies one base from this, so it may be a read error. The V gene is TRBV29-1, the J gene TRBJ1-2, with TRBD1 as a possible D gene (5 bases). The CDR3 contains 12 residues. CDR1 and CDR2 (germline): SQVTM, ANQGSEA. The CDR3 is CSVDGIGQGCTF. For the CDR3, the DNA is TGCAGCGTTGACGGGATCGGGCAGGGCTGCACCTTC.

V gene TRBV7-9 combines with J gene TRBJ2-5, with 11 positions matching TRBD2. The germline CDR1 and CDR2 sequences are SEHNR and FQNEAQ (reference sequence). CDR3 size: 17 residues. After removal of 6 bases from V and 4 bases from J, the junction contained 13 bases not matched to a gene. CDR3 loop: CASRPQGTSGSAETQYF. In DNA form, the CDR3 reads TGTGCCAGCAGGCCACAGGGGACTAGCGGTTCAGCAGAGACCCAGTACTTC.

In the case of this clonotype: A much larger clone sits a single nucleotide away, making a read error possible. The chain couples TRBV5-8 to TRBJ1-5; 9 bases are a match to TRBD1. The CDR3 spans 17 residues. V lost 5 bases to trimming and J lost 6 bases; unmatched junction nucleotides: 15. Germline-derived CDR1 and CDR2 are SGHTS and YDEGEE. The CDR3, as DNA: TGTGCCAGCAGACCCGGGACAGGGAAGGGGACGCCTCAGCCCCAGCATTTT. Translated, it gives CASRPGTGKGTPQPQHF.